This T cell receptor (beta chain) was identified during a study of blood T cell repertoires in COVID-19. Study information: There were acute and convalescent COVID-19 samples, and they came from the United States, Italy and Spain. T cells, B-cell-depleted T cells, or PBMCs provided the cDNA or gDNA that served as material.

J gave up 4 bases and V 0 bases, and 8 bases lay outside the gene matches. CDR3 size: 16 residues. Germline V CDR1 and CDR2: LGHDT, YNNKEL (reference sequence). It was during active infection that Seattle patients were enrolled and then longitudinally followed. The authors' processing: Amplification from reference gene primers served as the basis for estimated nucleated cell counts. Profiled with immunoSEQ multiplex PCR; TCRdb holds only in-frame clones, not every one. V, J and clone size are those of that table, while D and trimming were read from the DNA. The table lists about 150,000 clones, approximately 81% of them singletons.

Sequencing used peripheral blood. The chain links TRBV3-1 (or the pseudogene TRBV3-2) to TRBJ1-1; 7 nucleotides agree with TRBD1. The sequence was obtained from a woman aged 55-70 years with COVID-19, enrolled during active disease. In nucleotides, the CDR3 is TGTGCCAGCAGCCAAGACGGATACAGGGGTAGCACTGAAGCTTTCTTT. This translates into CASSQDGYRGSTEAFF.